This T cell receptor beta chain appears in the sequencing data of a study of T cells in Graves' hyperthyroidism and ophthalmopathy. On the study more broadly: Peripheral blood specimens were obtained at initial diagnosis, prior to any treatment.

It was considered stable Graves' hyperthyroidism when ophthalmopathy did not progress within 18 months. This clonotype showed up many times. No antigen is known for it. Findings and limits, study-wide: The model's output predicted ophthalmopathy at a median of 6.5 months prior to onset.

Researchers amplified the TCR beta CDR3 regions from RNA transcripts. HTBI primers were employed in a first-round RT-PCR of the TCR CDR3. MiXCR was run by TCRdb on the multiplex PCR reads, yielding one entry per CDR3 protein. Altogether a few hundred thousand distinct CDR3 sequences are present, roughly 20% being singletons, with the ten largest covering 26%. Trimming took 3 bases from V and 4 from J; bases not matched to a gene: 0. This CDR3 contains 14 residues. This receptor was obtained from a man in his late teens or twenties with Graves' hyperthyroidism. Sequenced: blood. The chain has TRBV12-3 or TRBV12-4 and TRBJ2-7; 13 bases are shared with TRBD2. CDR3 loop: CASSLTSGGYEQYF. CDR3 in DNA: TGTGCCAGCAGTTTGACTAGCGGGGGGTACGAGCAGTACTTC.